Detailed here is one T cell receptor (beta chain). The CDR3 consists of 15 residues. Germline CDR1 and CDR2: LGHNA and YSLEER. Trimming removed 1 base from V and 4 bases from J, with 14 bases in between. These data belong to a study of blood T cell repertoires in COVID-19. As handled by the study authors: Estimation of nucleated cell counts was performed using reference gene primer amplification. The assay was immunoSEQ multiplex PCR, and TCRdb's table has in-frame clones only and misses some. V and J calls and clone size are as listed in that table; D and trimming were resolved from the DNA. The repertoire consists of about 100,000 clones, with around nine tenths occurring once and the leading ten covering over 1.5%.

The sequenced sample was peripheral blood. The J gene is TRBJ2-7, the V gene TRBV4-3, with D perhaps matching TRBD1 (6 bases). This clonotype was sampled from a man older than 75 with acute or convalescent COVID-19. CDR3 DNA sequence: TGCGCCAGCAGCCAAGTCTTCAGAGGGGGTTACGAGCAGTACTTC. Translation gives CASSQVFRGGYEQYF.